Listed here are 29 T cell receptor beta chains from one sample, sequenced in a study of radiotherapy plus CTLA-4 blockade in lung cancer. Clones were sequenced by immunoSEQ multiplex PCR, and TCRdb holds only the in-frame ones, with some missing. The sample contains about 83,000 clones, around 76% of which appear only once. This material consisted of peripheral blood, taken from a patient treated with radiotherapy plus ipilimumab. Source of these receptors: a human donor with non-small cell lung cancer who had a partial response to radiotherapy plus ipilimumab. Some clones in this sample may be carry-over from other donors' samples.

This sequence joins TRBV5-4 and TRBJ2-3; D may be TRBD2 (5 bases). With 2 bases removed from V and 4 bases from J, the gap between germline ends came to 11 bases. Per the germline V gene, CDR1 is SGHNT and CDR2 is YYREEE (reference sequence). The CDR3 runs 14 residues. As DNA, the CDR3 is TGTGCCAGCAGCTTTCAGCGGCGGCCAGATACGCAGTATTTT. Amino acid sequence: CASSFQRRPDTQYF.

Here the CDR3 reads CAWSIQGGSSGANVLTF. The DNA of the CDR3 is TGTGCCTGGAGTATACAGGGGGGAAGCTCTGGGGCCAACGTCCTGACTTTC. The chain recombines TRBV30 with TRBJ2-6; 8 nucleotides line up with TRBD1. This CDR3 comprises 17 residues. With V trimmed by 2 bases and J by 0 bases, 6 bases remained unmatched. Germline V lookup: CDR1 GTSNPN, CDR2 SVGIG (reference sequence). The variable domain in full, with the rest retrieved from reference TRBV30 and TRBJ2-6, is SQTIHQWPATLVQPVGSPLSLECTVEGTSNPNLYWYRQAAGRGLQLLFYSVGIGQISSEVPQNLSASRPQDRQFILSSKKLLLSDSGFYLCAWSIQGGSSGANVLTFGAGSRLTVL.

In its sample, this clone was seen once. The V call is TRBV28, the J call TRBJ1-4; D call uncertain. Germline loops: CDR1 MDHEN, CDR2 SYDVKM. With 5 bases removed from V and 0 bases from J, the gap between germline ends came to 16 bases. The CDR3 consists of 17 residues. The CDR3 region has the DNA TGTGCCAGCAGTGCCCCCTCCCGGGTTGCAACTAATGAAAAACTGTTTTTT. It encodes CASSAPSRVATNEKLFF.

The rearrangement links TRBV7-3 to TRBJ2-6; 8 nucleotides match TRBD1. The CDR3 is made up of 15 amino acids. Germline V gene sequence: CDR1 SGHTA, CDR2 FQGTGA. V lost 4 bases, J lost 1 base, and 0 bases stayed unmatched. As DNA, the CDR3 is TGTGCCAGCAGCTACAGGGGGTCTGGGGCCAACGTCCTGACTTTC. This sequence encodes CASSYRGSGANVLTF.

On this clone: An end of the junction differs from the germline gene, which may be a read error. This chain uses TRBV28 with TRBJ2-7; TRBD2 aligns across 7 bases. The CDR3 covers 12 residues. In germline, CDR1 is MDHEN, CDR2 SYDVKM. The chain's CDR3 is CASSLPGRERDF. Written as DNA, the CDR3 is TGTGCCAGCAGTCTGCCGGGGAGGGAGAGGGACTTC.

The chain links TRBV2 to TRBJ1-2, with D maybe TRBD1 (5 bases). Trimming shortened V by 6 bases and J by 3 bases, and 11 bases separated the two germline ends. Germline V gene data show CDR1 as SNHLY and CDR2 as FYNNEI. The CDR3 is made up of 13 amino acids. CDR3 bases: TGTGCCAGCAGGATGACAGAATACTATGGCTACACCTTC. Its protein is CASRMTEYYGYTF.

The V gene is TRBV28, the J gene TRBJ1-1; a weak D match, TRBD1 (6 bases). The V gene lost 6 bases and the J gene lost 0 bases, with 17 bases spanning the gap. The germline gives CDR1 MDHEN, CDR2 SYDVKM. The CDR3 loop spans 16 amino acids. CDR3 protein: CASRTRDTGMNTEAFF. The CDR3 DNA sequence: TGTGCCAGCAGGACCCGGGACACCGGCATGAACACTGAAGCTTTCTTT.

The chain joins TRBV2 to TRBJ2-1; 9 positions agree with TRBD2. The germline CDR1 and CDR2 sequences are SNHLY and FYNNEI. This CDR3 comprises 14 residues. Trimming cost V 6 bases and J 10 bases; bases outside gene matches: 10. The CDR3 region is CASRGTSSSQEQFF. The CDR3 bases are TGTGCCAGCAGGGGGACTAGCTCGAGTCAGGAGCAGTTCTTC.

The rearrangement links TRBV11-2 to TRBJ1-6; 7 nucleotides agree with TRBD1. The junction had 8 bases not matched to a gene; V was cut back by 5 bases and J by 7 bases. Germline CDR1 SGHAT, CDR2 FQNNGV. The CDR3 consists of 15 residues. The CDR3 is CASSRSTGNNSPLHF. CDR3 in DNA: TGTGCCAGCAGCCGCTCGACAGGGAACAATTCACCCCTCCACTTT. Full variable domain (rest looked up from reference TRBV11-2 and TRBJ1-6): EAGVAQSPRYKIIEKRQSVAFWCNPISGHATLYWYQQILGQGPKLLIQFQNNGVVDDSQLPKDRFSAERLKGVDSTLKIQPAKLEDSAVYLCASSRSTGNNSPLHFGNGTRLTVT.

The chain is built from TRBV6-5 and TRBJ2-2; maybe TRBD2 (5 bases). This CDR3 is built from 14 residues. Germline lookup yields CDR1 MNHEY and CDR2 SVGAGI. V was trimmed by 6 bases and J by 0 bases, leaving 8 bases between them. The CDR3 nucleotides are TGTGCCAGCAGGGTTAGCGCGAACACCGGGGAGCTGTTTTTT. It encodes CASRVSANTGELFF.

This clone was counted once. The J gene is TRBJ2-1, the V gene TRBV18; 15 nucleotides align to TRBD2. This CDR3 is 14 amino acids long. The junction had 0 bases not matched to a gene; V was cut back by 4 bases and J by 8 bases. Germline V gene lookup returns CDR1 KGHSH and CDR2 LQKENI. As DNA, the CDR3 is TGTGCCAGCTCACGGACTAGCGGGAGGGATGAGCAGTTCTTC. Protein sequence: CASSRTSGRDEQFF.

The rearrangement links TRBV5-6 to TRBJ2-5; no clear D gene. The V gene's germline CDR1 is SGHDT and CDR2 YYEEEE. Between the trimmed V and J ends, which lost 1 base and 0 bases, there was a span of 7 bases. This CDR3 is built from 14 residues. CDR3 nucleotide sequence: TGTGCCAGCAGCTTGTTGGGCAACCAAGAGACCCAGTACTTC. The encoded protein is CASSLLGNQETQYF.

This clone was counted between two and nine times. V usage is TRBV10-3 and J usage is TRBJ1-1; D uncertain. This CDR3 contains 13 residues. The V end was cut by 1 base, the J end by 10 bases, with 13 bases between. CDR1 is ENHRY, CDR2 SYGVKD, per germline. The CDR3 DNA reads TGTGCCATCAGTGAGTTCGTCGGGAGTCCAGCTTTCTTT. Its protein product is CAISEFVGSPAFF.

The gene calls are TRBV9 and TRBJ1-2; 7 nucleotides agree with TRBD1. There are 16 residues in the CDR3. Per germline, CDR1 SGDLS and CDR2 YYNGEE. Trimming took 0 bases from V and 2 from J; bases not matched to a gene: 7. This chain's CDR3 is CASSVGVGGGNYGYTF. The CDR3 DNA follows: TGTGCCAGCAGCGTAGGGGTAGGGGGCGGAAACTATGGCTACACCTTC. The full variable domain, rest sourced from reference TRBV9 and TRBJ1-2, is DSGVTQTPKHLITATGQRVTLRCSPRSGDLSVYWYQQSLDQGLQFLIQYYNGEERAKGNILERFSAQQFPDLHSELNLSSLELGDSALYFCASSVGVGGGNYGYTFGSGTRLTVV.

This clone was counted between two and nine times. The chain has TRBV7-9 and TRBJ1-3; no reliable D call. Germline CDR1 is SEHNR and CDR2 is FQNEAQ (reference sequence). This CDR3 comprises 13 residues. V gave up 5 bases and J gave up 1 base, with 6 bases separating them. As DNA, the CDR3 is TGTGCCAGCAGCCCCTCGTCTGGAAACACCATATATTTT. Amino acid sequence: CASSPSSGNTIYF. The full variable domain, in which reference TRBV7-9 and TRBJ1-3 provide the parts outside the CDR3, is DTGVSQNPRHKITKRGQNVTFRCDPISEHNRLYWYRQTLGQGPEFLTYFQNEAQLEKSRLLSDRFSAERPKGSFSTLEIQRTEQGDSAMYLCASSPSSGNTIYFGEGSWLTVV.

A remark on this clone: Within the sample, other DNA sequences also encode this same CDR3. V and J are TRBV10-1 and TRBJ1-2; D gene uncertain. Germline CDR1 is WNHNN and CDR2 is SYGVQD (reference sequence). The CDR3 is 13 amino acids. The V end was cut by 5 bases, the J end by 2 bases, with 9 bases between. CDR3 bases: TGCGCCAGCAGTCGAGAGATCAACTATGGCTACACCTTC. Translating it yields CASSREINYGYTF.

The chain links TRBV2 to TRBJ2-3; 10 nucleotides line up with TRBD2. Germline V gene lookup returns CDR1 SNHLY and CDR2 FYNNEI. V was pared by 7 bases and J by 1 base, with 11 bases of the junction left unmatched. This CDR3 has 17 amino acids. The CDR3 nucleotides read TGTGCCAGCACGTCGCTAGCGGGAGAGGGGGGCACAGATACGCAGTATTTT. Translation: CASTSLAGEGGTDTQYF.

The chain links TRBV28 to TRBJ1-6, with D unresolved. The CDR3 contains 12 residues. Between the trimmed V and J ends, which lost 7 bases and 13 bases, there was a span of 14 bases. Germline CDR1 MDHEN, CDR2 SYDVKM. CDR3 residues: CASTPPRGPLHF. The CDR3 bases are TGTGCCAGCACCCCCCCCCGGGGTCCCCTCCACTTT.

The chain uses TRBV4-3 and TRBJ2-7; 7 bases are shared with TRBD1. Looked up from germline, CDR1 is LGHNA and CDR2 is YSLEER. After removal of 0 bases from V and 7 bases from J, the junction contained 6 bases not matched to a gene. CDR3 size: 14 residues. DNA for the CDR3: TGCGCCAGCAGCCAAGAGGGGACACAGGGGGAGCAGTACTTC. This gives the protein CASSQEGTQGEQYF.

This chain links TRBV19 with TRBJ1-5; maybe TRBD1 (5 bases). Trimming stripped 9 bases from V and 1 base from J, with 16 bases between. Germline V gene sequence: CDR1 LNHDA, CDR2 SQIVND (reference sequence). This CDR3 is 15 amino acids long. Here the CDR3 reads CASALGRASNQPQHF. CDR3 in DNA: TGTGCCAGCGCCCTGGGCAGGGCGAGCAATCAGCCCCAGCATTTT.

The V gene is TRBV4-1, the J gene TRBJ1-2; tentative D call: TRBD1 (6 bases). The V gene's germline CDR1 is MGHRA and CDR2 YSYEKL. V lost 2 bases to trimming and J lost 6 bases, with 16 bases between them. CDR3 length: 15 residues. The CDR3 DNA sequence: TGCGCCAGCAGCCAACGGACAGCCGATGGCAATGGCTACACCTTC. Its translation is CASSQRTADGNGYTF.

V gene TRBV6-6 combines with J gene TRBJ2-5, with TRBD1 as a possible D gene (5 bases). V was pared by 2 bases and J by 5 bases, with 15 bases between. Germline CDR1 and CDR2: MNHNY and SVGAGI (reference sequence). The CDR3 length is 15 residues. The CDR3 DNA sequence: TGTGCCAGCAGTTACCCAGAAGTGGGGCTGGAGACCCAGTACTTC. This encodes CASSYPEVGLETQYF.

The chain carries TRBV7-2 and TRBJ2-7; TRBD2 matches 10 bases. This CDR3 region has 16 residues. From germline, CDR1 is SGHTA and CDR2 FQGNSA. With 1 base clipped from V and 6 bases from J, the junction kept 9 bases outside the gene matches. The CDR3 sequence is CASSLGTSGAGIEQYF. The CDR3 nucleotides are TGTGCCAGCAGCTTAGGAACTAGCGGGGCTGGGATCGAGCAGTACTTC.

This chain connects TRBV6-1 to TRBJ2-1, with 10 positions matching TRBD1. V was pared by 7 bases and J by 9 bases, with 12 bases of the junction left unmatched. The CDR3 covers 15 residues. Germline-derived CDR1 and CDR2 are MNHNS and SASEGT. CDR3 nucleotides: TGTGCCAGCACCCTAAAAGGGACAGGGGATCGTGAGCAGTTCTTC. It translates to CASTLKGTGDREQFF.

The chain recombines TRBV6-5 with TRBJ2-7; D ambiguous. This CDR3 has 12 residues. The ends were cut back, 10 bases at V and 3 bases at J, with 13 bases in the middle. Per germline, CDR1 MNHEY and CDR2 SVGAGI. The CDR3 here is CATRPRNYEQYF. CDR3 in DNA: TGTGCCACGCGCCCCAGGAACTACGAGCAGTACTTC.

This clone was observed a few times. The chain combines TRBV7-9 with TRBJ1-4; D possibly corresponds to TRBD1 (6 bases). CDR3 length: 14 residues. With 1 base removed from V and 7 bases from J, the gap between germline ends came to 10 bases. CDR1 and CDR2 from the germline V gene are SEHNR and FQNEAQ (reference sequence). Here the CDR3 reads CASSLDWGLEKLFF. CDR3 bases: TGTGCCAGCAGCTTAGATTGGGGGCTTGAAAAACTGTTTTTT.

V usage is TRBV4-3 and J usage is TRBJ2-7; 10 bases are a match to TRBD1. Germline-derived CDR1 and CDR2 are LGHNA and YSLEER. Unmatched junction bases numbered 3, after V lost 0 bases and J lost 4 bases. CDR3 size: 15 residues. The DNA of the CDR3 is TGCGCCAGCAGCCAAGATAGGACAGGGGGTTACGAGCAGTACTTC. This translates into CASSQDRTGGYEQYF.

This chain uses TRBV11-2 with TRBJ2-5, with D maybe TRBD2 (6 bases). Germline V gives CDR1 SGHAT, CDR2 FQNNGV. V lost 5 bases and J 3 bases, leaving 13 bases between the germline ends. The CDR3 totals 14 residues. CDR3 region: CASSPGVGKETQYF. The CDR3, as DNA: TGTGCCAGCAGCCCGGGGGTGGGTAAAGAGACCCAGTACTTC.

This chain links TRBV19 with TRBJ1-5; a possible D gene is TRBD1 (6 bases). Germline V gene data show CDR1 as LNHDA and CDR2 as SQIVND (reference sequence). Trimming shortened V by 3 bases and J by 8 bases, and 11 bases separated the two germline ends. This CDR3 is 13 amino acids long. The CDR3 loop reads CASSMQGWKPQHF. DNA of the CDR3: TGTGCCAGTAGTATGCAGGGGTGGAAGCCCCAGCATTTT.